These 2 T cell receptor beta chains came from one sample sequenced in a study of blood T cell repertoires in COVID-19. Assay used: immunoSEQ multiplex PCR; TCRdb lists only in-frame clones, some missing. The sample lists 250,000 to 350,000 clones, 70% to 90% occurring once. The specimen sequenced was PBMCs or T cells enriched from blood (not recorded which). These receptors were collected from a woman in her thirties or forties who had recovered from COVID-19.

This chain joins TRBV5-5 and TRBJ1-1; D is unclear. The CDR3 loop spans 12 amino acids. Germline loops: CDR1 SGHKS, CDR2 YYEKEE (reference sequence). Trimming took 4 bases from V and 3 from J, leaving 7 bases between them. The CDR3 region is CASSQRDTEAFF. The CDR3 region has the DNA TGTGCCAGCAGCCAACGGGACACTGAAGCTTTCTTT.

A few counts support this clone. This chain uses TRBV4-1 with TRBJ1-6, with 7 bases that match TRBD1. The CDR3 is 14 residues long. From germline, CDR1 is MGHRA and CDR2 YSYEKL. V dropped 3 bases and J dropped 8; count of bases not matched to a gene: 4. The CDR3 DNA sequence: TGCGCCAGCAGCCATTCAGGGGGTGATTCACCCCTCCACTTT. As protein: CASSHSGGDSPLHF.